One sample yielded the 26 T cell receptor beta chains listed below, sequenced in a study of a mutant IDH1 vaccine in newly diagnosed glioma. Sample time point: baseline, week 1 (first vaccination visit). Treatment defined: pre-vaccination baseline after standard-of-care therapy. Assay used: immunoSEQ multiplex PCR; TCRdb lists only in-frame clones, some missing. This sample yields about 67,000 clones, of which about 86% are seen a single time; 4.6% belongs to the top ten. Sample: peripheral blood mononuclear cells (PBMCs), taken from a glioma patient treated with radiotherapy, temozolomide or both. The receptors were sampled from a woman younger than 30 with glioma. Some clones in this sample may be carry-over from other donors' samples.

In DNA form, the CDR3 reads TGTGCCAGCAGCCCGACGGGGGGCACAGATACGCAGTATTTT. Encoded protein: CASSPTGGTDTQYF. The gene calls are TRBV6-4 and TRBJ2-3, with a weak D call TRBD2 (6 bases). The germline V gene has CDR1 MRHNA and CDR2 SNTAGT. CDR3 length: 14 residues. V lost 6 bases and J lost 1, with 11 bases in between.

This chain connects TRBV6-6 to TRBJ1-1; weak D call: TRBD1 (5 bases). The CDR3 is 12 residues long. V was cut by 7 bases and J by 4 bases, with 10 bases left in between. Germline CDR1 MNHNY, CDR2 SVGAGI (reference sequence). The CDR3: CASTAGLTEAFF. CDR3 in DNA: TGTGCCAGCACCGCAGGGCTCACTGAAGCTTTCTTT.

The V and J genes are TRBV5-6 and TRBJ2-5; TRBD1 might be the D (5 bases). Germline V gene lookup returns CDR1 SGHDT and CDR2 YYEEEE. V was cut by 4 bases and J by 1 base, with 8 bases left in between. The CDR3 totals 13 residues. CDR3 sequence reads: CASSPTVQETQYF. CDR3 coding DNA: TGTGCCAGCAGCCCGACAGTCCAAGAGACCCAGTACTTC.

The chain links TRBV6-5 to TRBJ1-4; weak D call: TRBD1 (5 bases). From germline, CDR1 is MNHEY and CDR2 SVGAGI. CDR3 size: 16 residues. The ends were cut back, 0 bases at V and 8 bases at J, with 16 bases in the middle. CDR3 coding DNA: TGTGCCAGCAGTTACTCCGAATGGGGCAGCGCAGAAAAACTGTTTTTT. Its translation is CASSYSEWGSAEKLFF.

The gene calls are TRBV19 and TRBJ2-3; maybe TRBD2 (7 bases). Looked up from germline, CDR1 is LNHDA and CDR2 is SQIVND (reference sequence). The CDR3 runs to 15 residues. The germline V and J ends were trimmed by 7 bases and 2 bases, with 16 bases remaining between them. The CDR3 is CASKGSRGPTDTQYF. CDR3 DNA sequence: TGTGCCAGTAAGGGGTCGCGGGGGCCCACAGATACGCAGTATTTT.

The CDR3 spells CASSPGGKEKLFF. Written as DNA, the CDR3 is TGCGCCAGCAGCCCGGGAGGCAAAGAAAAACTGTTTTTT. The chain uses TRBV10-2 and TRBJ1-4, with D unresolved. Germline CDR1 and CDR2: WSHSY and SAAADI. The CDR3 sequence is 13 residues long. Trimming cost V 6 bases and J 8 bases, with 13 bases left between them.

This clone was seen at least ten times. The gene calls are TRBV27 and TRBJ1-5, with a possible D match to TRBD1 (5 bases). The CDR3 contains 14 residues. Germline CDR1 reads MNHEY; CDR2 reads SMNVEV (reference sequence). The V end lost 1 base, the J end lost 4 bases, and 8 bases lay between the germline ends. CDR3 amino acids: CASSLFRGNQPQHF. DNA for the CDR3: TGTGCCAGCAGTTTATTTCGGGGGAATCAGCCCCAGCATTTT.

This clone was observed once. The CDR3 DNA follows: TGTGTCGCGACCGGAGAGGGGGCACATGGCTACACCTTC. This encodes CVATGEGAHGYTF. The chain combines TRBV30 with TRBJ1-2, with 7 bases aligning to TRBD1. This CDR3 comprises 13 residues. CDR1 is GTSNPN and CDR2 is SVGIG in the germline V gene (reference sequence).

The gene calls are TRBV5-4 and TRBJ2-3; a weak D match, TRBD1 (5 bases). Germline V gene lookup returns CDR1 SGHNT and CDR2 YYREEE (reference sequence). The CDR3 consists of 14 residues. The ends were cut back, 1 base at V and 2 bases at J, with 8 bases in the middle. The CDR3 loop reads CASSLRGFTDTQYF. The DNA of the CDR3 is TGTGCCAGCAGCTTGAGGGGTTTCACAGATACGCAGTATTTT.

This clone appeared a few times. The rearrangement joins TRBV2 to TRBJ1-2, with 9 bases identical to TRBD1. Trimming took 6 bases from V and 10 from J; bases not matched to a gene: 6. Germline lookup yields CDR1 SNHLY and CDR2 FYNNEI. The CDR3 is 12 residues long. In DNA form, the CDR3 reads TGTGCCAGCAGCGGGGGGACAGGGATCTACACCTTC. As protein: CASSGGTGIYTF.

The chain joins TRBV2 to TRBJ1-1; tentatively, D is TRBD1 (6 bases). The V and J ends lost 5 bases and 1 base respectively, with 11 bases between them. In germline, CDR1 is SNHLY, CDR2 FYNNEI. This CDR3 region has 14 residues. The CDR3 region is CASSPDSWNTEAFF. The CDR3 bases are TGTGCCAGCAGTCCGGACAGCTGGAACACTGAAGCTTTCTTT.

The rearrangement joins TRBV29-1 to TRBJ2-7, with D uncertain. The CDR3 has 10 amino acids. The germline V gene has CDR1 SQVTM and CDR2 ANQGSEA. The chain's CDR3 is CSVEARPHEV. The CDR3 DNA is TGCAGCGTTGAGGCGCGGCCCCATGAGGTC.

V gene TRBV2 combines with J gene TRBJ1-1, with D perhaps TRBD1 (5 bases). The germline CDR1 and CDR2 sequences are SNHLY and FYNNEI. The CDR3 consists of 13 residues. V dropped 6 bases and J dropped 4 bases, with 12 bases sitting between them. The CDR3 spells CASRRGGGTEAFF. The CDR3 bases are TGTGCCAGCAGGCGGGGGGGAGGCACTGAAGCTTTCTTT.

V usage is TRBV25-1 and J usage is TRBJ2-2, with TRBD2 matching over 13 bases. CDR1 and CDR2 (germline): MGHDK, SYGVNS. V lost 5 bases and J lost 5; bases outside the gene matches: 8. The CDR3 covers 17 residues. The CDR3 DNA is TGTGCCAGCAGTCTACTAGCGGGGGGGCCGGGGACCGGGGAGCTGTTTTTT. It specifies CASSLLAGGPGTGELFF.

The chain has TRBV19 and TRBJ2-3, with 9 nucleotides matching TRBD2. J gave up 5 bases and V 6 bases, and 15 bases lay outside the gene matches. CDR1 is LNHDA and CDR2 is SQIVND in the germline V gene (reference sequence). There are 17 residues in the CDR3. The CDR3 loop reads CASSRPGSGGDGDTQYF. CDR3 sequence (DNA): TGTGCCAGTAGCCGCCCGGGTAGCGGGGGAGATGGAGATACGCAGTATTTT.

The V call is TRBV12-5, the J call TRBJ2-5; D is unclear. CDR1 is LGHNT, CDR2 FRNRAP, per germline. The V gene lost 6 bases and the J gene lost 7 bases, with 9 bases spanning the gap. CDR3 length: 11 residues. The CDR3 region has the DNA TGTGCTAGTGGGCCCGCAGCGACCCAGTACTTC. Residues: CASGPAATQYF.

This chain links TRBV9 with TRBJ1-2; possible D gene TRBD1, 5 bases. There are 18 residues in the CDR3. Trimming left V 0 bases short and J 1 base short, with 19 bases between. The germline CDR1 and CDR2 sequences are SGDLS and YYNGEE. CDR3 in amino acids: CASSVATSGPHLNYGYTF. In DNA, the CDR3 is TGTGCCAGCAGCGTAGCGACGTCAGGGCCACACCTTAACTATGGCTACACCTTC.

The chain has TRBV25-1 and TRBJ2-7; 8 nucleotides align to TRBD2. The CDR3 covers 16 residues. The germline CDR1 and CDR2 sequences are MGHDK and SYGVNS. With V trimmed by 5 bases and J by 0 bases, 9 bases remained unmatched. As DNA, the CDR3 is TGTGCCAGCAGTCCCCCCCAGCGGGAGAGCTCCTACGAGCAGTACTTC. It translates to CASSPPQRESSYEQYF.

V usage is TRBV19 and J usage is TRBJ1-5, with a weak D call TRBD1 (5 bases). The length of the CDR3 is 14 residues. CDR1 and CDR2 from the germline V gene are LNHDA and SQIVND (reference sequence). The V end lost 6 bases, the J end lost 1 base, and 10 bases lay between the germline ends. The CDR3 DNA follows: TGTGCCAGTAGATCGAGGGGAAGCAATCAGCCCCAGCATTTT. Its translation is CASRSRGSNQPQHF.

The chain has TRBV6-4 and TRBJ1-1; no definite D call. The CDR3 consists of 13 residues. Trimming cost V 9 bases and J 5 bases, with 16 bases left between them. From germline, CDR1 is MRHNA and CDR2 SNTAGT. The CDR3 DNA sequence: TGTGCCAGGTCACGTGGCGGGGTAACTGAAGCTTTCTTT. Translated, it gives CARSRGGVTEAFF.

This chain's CDR3 is CASSSLQGSNYGYTF. The CDR3 nucleotides are TGTGCCAGCAGCTCATTACAGGGTTCTAACTATGGCTACACCTTC. This sequence joins TRBV11-2 and TRBJ1-2, with D possibly matching TRBD1 (6 bases). Per germline, CDR1 SGHAT and CDR2 FQNNGV. V was shortened by 4 bases and J by 0 bases, with 12 bases between the two germline ends. The CDR3 extends over 15 amino acids.

The chain combines TRBV6-5 with TRBJ2-5; no clear D. Germline loops: CDR1 MNHEY, CDR2 SVGAGI. This CDR3 has 13 residues. The V gene lost 5 bases and the J gene lost 1 base, with 8 bases spanning the gap. The CDR3 here is CASSDLAQETQYF. In DNA form, the CDR3 reads TGTGCCAGCAGTGACCTGGCCCAAGAGACCCAGTACTTC.

J is TRBJ2-2 and V is TRBV7-9; 7 bases line up with TRBD1. V shed 5 bases, J shed 6 bases, and the junction held 6 bases outside the gene matches. Germline assignment: CDR1 SEHNR and CDR2 FQNEAQ (reference sequence). The CDR3 contains 14 residues. CDR3 sequence: CASSQTGKAGELFF. Written as DNA, the CDR3 is TGTGCCAGCAGCCAGACAGGGAAAGCCGGGGAGCTGTTTTTT.

A single count supports this clone. V is TRBV29-1 and J is TRBJ2-7; D possibly corresponds to TRBD1 (5 bases). Per germline, CDR1 SQVTM and CDR2 ANQGSEA. The CDR3 runs 12 residues. The V end was cut by 4 bases, the J end by 7 bases, with 14 bases between. CDR3 coding DNA: TGCAGCGTTGGTGAAGGGAAGGGGGAGCAGTACTTC. This gives the protein CSVGEGKGEQYF.

This clone occurred a few times. The chain couples TRBV2 to TRBJ1-5; D remains ambiguous. Germline CDR1 SNHLY, CDR2 FYNNEI. The CDR3 sequence is 14 residues long. The V gene lost 4 bases and the J gene lost 6 bases, with 13 bases spanning the gap. Here the CDR3 DNA reads TGTGCCAGCAGTGGCAGCAGGCTGAGTCAGCCCCAGCATTTT. Its translation is CASSGSRLSQPQHF. The full variable domain, completed using reference TRBV2 and TRBJ1-5, is EPEVTQTPSHQVTQMGQEVILRCVPISNHLYFYWYRQILGQKVEFLVSFYNNEISEKSEIFDDQFSVERPDGSNFTLKIRSTKLEDSAMYFCASSGSRLSQPQHFGDGTRLSIL.

The chain links TRBV5-6 to TRBJ2-7, with D maybe TRBD2 (5 bases). V lost 4 bases, J lost 0 bases, and 17 bases lay in between. Germline CDR1 and CDR2: SGHDT and YYEEEE. The CDR3 contains 16 residues. CDR3 protein: CASSPLVSFNSYEQYF. The CDR3 DNA reads as TGTGCCAGCAGCCCACTAGTTTCATTCAACTCCTACGAGCAGTACTTC.